The 7 T cell receptor beta chains below come from one sample, sequenced in a study of cytomegalovirus exposure and HLA in healthy donors. 13 Jbeta primers and 60 Vbeta primers were used for the PCR. Sequencing used immunoSEQ multiplex PCR; TCRdb keeps in-frame clones, though not all of them. The sample includes approximately 170,000 clones, around 85% of them seen just once. The specimen was PBMCs. These TCRs come from a boy aged 2 to 9 in good health and CMV-seronegative.

This clone was seen just once. The chain links TRBV14 to TRBJ1-3; no definite D call. Germline lookup yields CDR1 SGHDN and CDR2 FVKESK. Trimming removed 0 bases from V and 0 bases from J, with 3 bases in between. There are 14 residues in the CDR3. The CDR3 protein is CASSQDRSGNTIYF. The CDR3 nucleotides read TGTGCCAGCAGCCAAGACCGCTCTGGAAACACCATATATTTT.

Note on this clone: Within the sample, other DNA sequences also encode this same CDR3. J is TRBJ2-1 and V is TRBV27; 11 nucleotides align to TRBD2. Germline-derived CDR1 and CDR2 are MNHEY and SMNVEV (reference sequence). The trim removed 9 bases at V and 4 bases at J, leaving 11 bases unmatched. The CDR3 runs to 16 residues. The CDR3 reads CASNSLASGRYNEQFF. The DNA of the CDR3 is TGTGCCAGTAACAGTTTGGCTAGCGGGAGGTACAATGAGCAGTTCTTC.

The gene calls are TRBV30 and TRBJ2-2; 7 nucleotides match TRBD2. The germline V gene encodes CDR1 GTSNPN and CDR2 SVGIG (reference sequence). Trimming at V came to 7 bases and at J to 6 bases, leaving 5 bases not matched to a gene. CDR3 length: 12 residues. CDR3 loop: CAYGLGSGELFF. The DNA of the CDR3 is TGTGCCTACGGACTAGGGTCCGGGGAGCTGTTTTTT.

The gene calls are TRBV6-5 and TRBJ2-3, with a possible D match to TRBD1 (5 bases). The length of the CDR3 is 14 residues. Deletions cut 6 bases from V and 1 base from J, with 11 bases between. The germline gives CDR1 MNHEY, CDR2 SVGAGI. The CDR3 region is CASRQARRTDTQYF. As DNA, the CDR3 is TGTGCCAGCAGACAGGCTAGACGCACAGATACGCAGTATTTT.

The V call is TRBV28, the J call TRBJ1-2; perhaps TRBD1 as D (6 bases). This CDR3 is 14 amino acids long. The V end was cut by 3 bases, the J end by 3 bases, with 11 bases between. CDR1 is MDHEN, CDR2 SYDVKM, per germline. The CDR3 here is CASSFAGADYGYTF. CDR3 coding DNA: TGTGCCAGCAGTTTTGCGGGGGCGGACTATGGCTACACCTTC.

V is TRBV7-9 and J is TRBJ1-5; D remains ambiguous. Germline V lookup: CDR1 SEHNR, CDR2 FQNEAQ (reference sequence). The V end lost 2 bases, the J end lost 5 bases, and 7 bases lay between the germline ends. The CDR3 loop spans 13 amino acids. The CDR3 loop reads CASSLLSDQPQHF. CDR3 sequence (DNA): TGTGCCAGCAGCTTATTGTCCGATCAGCCCCAGCATTTT. Full variable domain (outside the CDR3, taken from reference TRBV7-9 and TRBJ1-5): DTGVSQNPRHKITKRGQNVTFRCDPISEHNRLYWYRQTLGQGPEFLTYFQNEAQLEKSRLLSDRFSAERPKGSFSTLEIQRTEQGDSAMYLCASSLLSDQPQHFGDGTRLSIL.

This chain connects TRBV12-2 to TRBJ2-5; TRBD2, the D gene given by the table, was not confirmed from the DNA. TRBV12-2 is deemed a pseudogene. The CDR3 has 15 residues. The CDR3 sequence: CASRNAGRLQETQYF. CDR3 nucleotide sequence: TGTGCAAGTCGAAATGCGGGCAGGCTACAAGAGACCCAGTACTTC.